This T cell receptor (beta chain) is drawn from a study of shared clonotypes between healthy human individuals. Original handling: From ImmunoSEQ came sequences covering only the junction and carrying no quality scores, so filtering differed. Libraries were prepared by immunoSEQ multiplex PCR; TCRdb keeps only in-frame clonotypes and omits some of them. V and J calls plus clone size are reproduced from that table; the DNA served to infer D and trimming. The sample has about 580,000 clones, roughly 98% seen once. Study-wide results and caveats: Clonotype sharing among the donors was expected to vary with sequencing depth. Estimated richness was generally greater in naive than memory subsets.

Germline-derived CDR1 and CDR2 are MDHEN and SYDVKM. Trimming removed 5 bases from V and 5 bases from J, with 10 bases in between. CDR3 length: 12 amino acids. Naive CD8 isolation took CD45RO-negative cells positively selected for CCR7 and excluded terminally differentiated effector memory CD45RA+ cells. A single count supports this clone. Its specificity is unknown. The V call is TRBV28, the J call TRBJ2-7; no reliable D call. The clonotype was recovered from a man younger than 40 in good health. The sample comprised naive CD8+ T cells sorted from blood. The CDR3 DNA is TGTGCCAGCAGTCCGCTCATCGACGAGCAGTACTTC. Amino acid sequence: CASSPLIDEQYF.